The clone carrying this T cell receptor (beta chain) appeared many times. No antigen is known for it. The data derive from a study of T cell repertoires in cytomegalovirus infection. Study outcomes and limitations: HLA-C-restricted TCR beta clonotypes specific for CMV led the ex vivo response. Based on cumulative public TCR beta family frequency, carriers of CMV plus the relevant HLA were identified.

TCRdb re-called the reads through MiXCR, storing one row per CDR3 protein. The profile shows 35,000 to 55,000 distinct CDR3 sequences, about 21% of them singletons. The CDR3 length is 15 residues. Germline V CDR1 and CDR2: DFQATT, SNEGSKA (reference sequence). The V and J ends lost 1 base and 0 bases, in that order; junction bases with no gene match: 5. Here the sequenced sample was CD8+ T cells from cultured PBMCs, taken from culture after CMV antigen stimulation. V usage is TRBV20-1 and J usage is TRBJ2-7; 8 bases map to TRBD1. This clonotype was obtained from a human donor in good health (CMV status not recorded). Some clones in this sample may be carry-over from other donors' samples. As DNA, the CDR3 is TGCAGTGCTAGAGCGACAGGGGTCAGCTCCTACGAGCAGTACTTC. Its protein is CSARATGVSSYEQYF.